This TCR beta chain is from a study of cytomegalovirus exposure and HLA in healthy donors. This clone was detected only once. The PCR was carried out with 60 Vbeta primers and 13 Jbeta primers. The method was immunoSEQ multiplex PCR; TCRdb's version includes in-frame clones alone and lacks a portion of them. The sample has roughly 150,000 clones, approximately 86% seen once. Germline V gene data show CDR1 as WSHSY and CDR2 as SAAADI. The CDR3 extends over 13 amino acids. Trimming pared 0 bases from V and 5 bases from J, leaving 7 bases between. The chain recombines TRBV10-2 with TRBJ1-1; no firm D call. The TCR was taken from a woman aged 45-59 years in good health and CMV-seropositive. The sample comprised PBMCs. CDR3 in DNA: TGCGCCAGCAGTGAGTCGCGGCTGACTGAAGCTTTCTTT. Translating gives CASSESRLTEAFF.